This TCR beta chain originates from a study of cytomegalovirus exposure and HLA in healthy donors. Findings of the study overall: Some V segments could not be told apart, so they were left out, TRBV6-2 and TRBV6-3 among them. A later analysis reportedly identified an Asian-associated ancestry cluster as carrying fewer N-insertions than the 666-donor mean. Associated with HLA alleles at 0.05 false discovery rate in a later analysis were 15,000 to 20,000 TCR beta sequences.

V was pared by 6 bases and J by 0 bases, with 9 bases of the junction left unmatched. The CDR3 is 16 residues long. The germline CDR1 and CDR2 sequences are SGHTA and FQGNSA. PCR involved 60 Vbeta and 13 Jbeta primers. TCRdb keeps only in-frame clones here, not all; method: immunoSEQ multiplex PCR. The sample has around 140,000 clones; roughly 77% are singletons. Concerning this clone: The antigen is unknown.

Material for sequencing was PBMCs. This chain uses TRBV7-2 with TRBJ2-7, with 9 bases identical to TRBD2. This TCR was recovered from a male donor in good health and CMV-seronegative. The CDR3 loop reads CASSPRAGGSSYEQYF. CDR3 DNA sequence: TGTGCCAGCAGTCCCAGGGCGGGGGGGAGCTCCTACGAGCAGTACTTC.